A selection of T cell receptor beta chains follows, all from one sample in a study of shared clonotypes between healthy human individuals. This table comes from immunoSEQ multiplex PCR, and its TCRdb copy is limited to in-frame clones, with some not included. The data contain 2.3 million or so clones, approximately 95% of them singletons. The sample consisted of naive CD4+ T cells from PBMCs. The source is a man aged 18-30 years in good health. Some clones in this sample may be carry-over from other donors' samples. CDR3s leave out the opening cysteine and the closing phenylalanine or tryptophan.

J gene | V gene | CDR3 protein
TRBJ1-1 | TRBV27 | ASSLYNRGKERADTEAF
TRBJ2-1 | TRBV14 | ASSRGPLTGYYNEQF
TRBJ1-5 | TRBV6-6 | ASSQGLAQRDQPQH
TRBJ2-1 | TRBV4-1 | ASSQMTSGGALEQF
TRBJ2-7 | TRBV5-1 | ASSWGQRGAERGEQY
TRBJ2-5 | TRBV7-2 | ASSETGEAQY
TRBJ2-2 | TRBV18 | ASSPWTGGNTGELF
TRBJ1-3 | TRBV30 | AWSYTGTDGNTIY
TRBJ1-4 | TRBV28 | ASSFIGPTNEKLF
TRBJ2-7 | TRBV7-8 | ASSLAQGSGSYEQY
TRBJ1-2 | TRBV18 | ASSPSGVGYGYT
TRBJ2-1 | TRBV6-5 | ATGPWSREQF
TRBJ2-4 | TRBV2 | ASDWDRGSENIQY
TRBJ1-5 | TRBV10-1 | ATKGEQGGGQPQH
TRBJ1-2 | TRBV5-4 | ASSPGDSLYGYT
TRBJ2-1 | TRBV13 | ASTHPRGRGYNEQF
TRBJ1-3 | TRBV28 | ASSPQGWAADNLY
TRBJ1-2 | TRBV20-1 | SADEGYT
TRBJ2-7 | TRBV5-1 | ASSLIVLGPGPYEQY
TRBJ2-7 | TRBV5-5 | ASSSSSSGRANEQY
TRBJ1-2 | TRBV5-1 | ASSQDREDYGYT
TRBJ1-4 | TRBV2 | ASRRIEKLF
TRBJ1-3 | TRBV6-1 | ASSELLRTSSGNTIY
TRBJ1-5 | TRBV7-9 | ASSPWTGYNQPQH
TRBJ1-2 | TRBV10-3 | AISETGSFGYT
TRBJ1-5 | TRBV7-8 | ASSLEGSRQGYSQPQH
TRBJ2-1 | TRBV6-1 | ASIPTWGAREQF
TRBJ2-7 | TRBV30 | AWETGSYEQY
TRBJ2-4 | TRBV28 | ASSLSGGQNIQY
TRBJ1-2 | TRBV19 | ASSIRDSLYGYT
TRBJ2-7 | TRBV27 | ASSPWTSGRYEQY
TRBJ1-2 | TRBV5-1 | ASSGGGENYGYT
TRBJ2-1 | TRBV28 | ASIVRKGTYNEQF